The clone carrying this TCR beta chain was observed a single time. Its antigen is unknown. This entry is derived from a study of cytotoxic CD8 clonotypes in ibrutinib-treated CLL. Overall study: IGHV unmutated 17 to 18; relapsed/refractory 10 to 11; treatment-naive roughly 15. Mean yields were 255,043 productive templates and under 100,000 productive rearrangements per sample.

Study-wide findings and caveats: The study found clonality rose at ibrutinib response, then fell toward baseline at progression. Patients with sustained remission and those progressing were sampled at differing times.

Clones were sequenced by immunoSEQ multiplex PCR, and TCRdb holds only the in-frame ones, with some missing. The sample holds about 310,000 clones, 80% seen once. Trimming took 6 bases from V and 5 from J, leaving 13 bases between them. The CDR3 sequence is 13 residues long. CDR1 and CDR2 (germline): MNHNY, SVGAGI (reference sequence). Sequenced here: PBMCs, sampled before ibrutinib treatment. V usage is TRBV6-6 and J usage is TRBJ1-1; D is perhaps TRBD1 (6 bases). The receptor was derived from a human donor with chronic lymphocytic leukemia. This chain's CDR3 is CASRHTGFTEAFF. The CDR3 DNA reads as TGTGCCAGCAGGCATACAGGGTTTACTGAAGCTTTCTTT.